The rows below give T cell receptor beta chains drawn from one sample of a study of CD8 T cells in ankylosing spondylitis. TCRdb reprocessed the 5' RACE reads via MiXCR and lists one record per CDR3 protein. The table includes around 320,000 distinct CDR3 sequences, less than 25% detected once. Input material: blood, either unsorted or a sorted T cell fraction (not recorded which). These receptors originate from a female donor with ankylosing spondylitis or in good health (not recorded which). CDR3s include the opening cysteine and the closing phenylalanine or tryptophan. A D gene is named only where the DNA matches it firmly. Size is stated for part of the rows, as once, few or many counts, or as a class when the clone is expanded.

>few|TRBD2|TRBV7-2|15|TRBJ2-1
CASSHTSGSENEQFF
TGTGCCAGCAGCCATACTAGCGGGAGTGAAAATGAGCAGTTCTTC
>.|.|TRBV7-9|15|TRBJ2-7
CASSMLRQYPYEQYF
TGTGCCAGCAGCATGTTGAGGCAGTATCCCTACGAGCAGTACTTC
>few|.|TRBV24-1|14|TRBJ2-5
CATSEDTGTETQYF
TGTGCCACCAGTGAGGACACAGGGACGGAGACCCAGTACTTC
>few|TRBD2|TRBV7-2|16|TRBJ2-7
CASSFVVAGEGHEQYF
TGTGCCAGCAGCTTTGTTGTAGCGGGAGAGGGACACGAGCAGTACTTC
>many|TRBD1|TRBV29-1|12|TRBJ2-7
CSVRTGPNEQYF
TGCAGCGTTAGGACAGGGCCTAACGAGCAGTACTTC
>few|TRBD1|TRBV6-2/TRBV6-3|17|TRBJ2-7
CASSYSISGTATYEQYF
TGTGCCAGCAGTTACTCGATTTCCGGGACAGCTACCTACGAGCAGTACTTC
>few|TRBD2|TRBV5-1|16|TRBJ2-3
CASSLAIAGGEDTQYF
TGCGCCAGCAGCTTGGCCATAGCGGGAGGAGAAGATACGCAGTATTTT
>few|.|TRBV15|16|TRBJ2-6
CATSRGVASGANVLTF
TGTGCCACCAGCAGAGGGGTCGCATCTGGGGCCAACGTCCTGACTTTC
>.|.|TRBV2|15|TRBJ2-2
CASSLRKGTSGELFF
TGTGCCAGCAGCCTCCGTAAAGGGACTTCCGGGGAGCTGTTTTTT
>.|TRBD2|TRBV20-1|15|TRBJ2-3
CSASSSGRSPDTQYF
TGCAGTGCTAGTTCTAGCGGGAGGTCGCCCGATACGCAGTATTTT
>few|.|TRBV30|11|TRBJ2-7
CAWSLTYEQYF
TGTGCCTGGAGTTTAACCTACGAGCAGTACTTC
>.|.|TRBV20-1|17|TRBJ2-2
CSARDLGRRTYTGELFF
TGCAGTGCTAGAGATCTTGGTAGGCGGACTTACACCGGGGAGCTGTTTTTT
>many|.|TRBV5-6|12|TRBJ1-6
CASSKALSPLHF
TGTGCCAGCAGCAAGGCACTCTCACCCCTCCACTTT
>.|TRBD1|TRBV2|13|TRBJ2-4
CASTQVTGVIQYF
TGTGCCAGCACCCAAGTGACAGGGGTTATTCAGTACTTC
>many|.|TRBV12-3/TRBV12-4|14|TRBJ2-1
CASLGGRLYNEQFF
TGTGCCAGTTTAGGGGGGAGACTCTACAATGAGCAGTTCTTC
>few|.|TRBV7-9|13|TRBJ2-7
CASSADGAYEQYF
TGTGCCAGCAGTGCGGACGGAGCCTACGAGCAGTACTTC
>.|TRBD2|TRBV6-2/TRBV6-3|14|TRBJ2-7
CASSSAGEFSEQYF
TGTGCCAGCAGTTCAGCGGGAGAATTTTCCGAGCAGTACTTC
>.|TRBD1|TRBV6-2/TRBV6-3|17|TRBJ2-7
CASSYPLGQGAAYEQYF
TGTGCCAGCAGTTACCCATTAGGACAGGGGGCCGCCTACGAGCAGTACTTC
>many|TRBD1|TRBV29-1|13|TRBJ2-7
CSVEGDRVGEQYF
TGCAGCGTTGAGGGGGACAGGGTGGGAGAGCAGTACTTC
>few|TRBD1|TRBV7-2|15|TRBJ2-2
CASTSGTGVGGELFF
TGTGCCAGCACGTCCGGGACAGGGGTCGGCGGGGAGCTGTTTTTT
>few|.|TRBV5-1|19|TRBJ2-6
CASSTPPPDHPSGANVLTF
TGCGCCAGCAGCACCCCCCCCCCAGACCATCCCTCTGGGGCCAACGTCCTGACTTTC
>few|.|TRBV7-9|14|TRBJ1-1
CASSTHKKNTEAFF
TGTGCCAGCAGCACCCACAAAAAGAACACTGAAGCTTTCTTT
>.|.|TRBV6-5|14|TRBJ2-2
CASSYSWSTGELFF
TGTGCCAGCAGTTACTCTTGGAGCACCGGGGAGCTGTTTTTT
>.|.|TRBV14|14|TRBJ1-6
CASNTGGYNSPLHF
TGTGCCAGCAATACCGGCGGTTATAATTCACCCCTCCACTTT
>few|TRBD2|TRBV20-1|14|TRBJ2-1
CSARPGLAYNEQFF
TGCAGTGCTAGGCCGGGACTAGCTTACAATGAGCAGTTCTTC
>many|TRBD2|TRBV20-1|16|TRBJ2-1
CSARPLGLAGVNEQFF
TGCAGTGCTAGACCCCTGGGACTAGCGGGAGTAAATGAGCAGTTCTTC
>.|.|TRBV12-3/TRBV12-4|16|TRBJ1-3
CASSSRLQGTGNTIYF
TGTGCCAGCAGTTCTCGGTTACAGGGTACTGGAAACACCATATATTTT
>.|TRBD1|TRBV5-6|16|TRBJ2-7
CASSLAGTGGLYEQYF
TGTGCCAGCAGCTTGGCCGGGACAGGGGGCCTGTACGAGCAGTACTTC
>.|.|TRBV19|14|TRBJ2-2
CASSINLETGELFF
TGTGCCAGTAGTATAAACTTAGAGACCGGGGAGCTGTTTTTT
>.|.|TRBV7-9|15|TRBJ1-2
CASSYSPGIQMAYTF
TGTGCCAGCAGCTACTCCCCCGGGATTCAAATGGCCTACACCTTC
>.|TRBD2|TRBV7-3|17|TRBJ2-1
CASSLTGLAGGINEQFF
TGTGCCAGCAGCTTAACCGGACTAGCGGGAGGGATAAATGAGCAGTTCTTC
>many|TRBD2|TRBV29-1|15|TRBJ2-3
CSVETGLAGEDTQYF
TGCAGCGTTGAAACGGGACTAGCGGGAGAAGACACGCAGTATTTT
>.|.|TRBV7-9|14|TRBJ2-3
CASSSDGSTDTQYF
TGTGCCAGCAGCTCTGACGGGAGCACAGATACGCAGTATTTT
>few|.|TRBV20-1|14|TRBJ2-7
CSATPGLFVYEQYF
TGCAGTGCTACCCCAGGGCTTTTTGTCTACGAGCAGTACTTC
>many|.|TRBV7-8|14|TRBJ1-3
CASSQVISGNTIYF
TGTGCCAGCAGCCAAGTGATCTCTGGAAACACCATATATTTT
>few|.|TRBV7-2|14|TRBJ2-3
CASSRQAGTDTQYF
TGTGCCAGCAGCCGTCAAGCGGGTACAGATACGCAGTATTTT
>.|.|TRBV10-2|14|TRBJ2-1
CASLPGTPGHEQFF
TGCGCCAGCCTCCCCGGGACCCCCGGGCATGAGCAGTTCTTC
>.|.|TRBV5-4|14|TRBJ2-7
CASGSKSASYEQYF
TGTGCCAGCGGCTCCAAAAGCGCCTCCTACGAGCAGTACTTC
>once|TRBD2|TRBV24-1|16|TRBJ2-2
CATSDYSGPNTGELFF
TGTGCCACCAGTGACTATAGCGGGCCGAACACCGGGGAGCTGTTTTTT
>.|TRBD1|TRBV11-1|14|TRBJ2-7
CASSPRDRRYEQYF
TGTGCCAGCAGCCCGCGGGACAGGCGGTACGAGCAGTACTTC
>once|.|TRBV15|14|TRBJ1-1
CATSRVRENTEAFF
TGTGCCACCAGCAGAGTCCGGGAGAACACTGAAGCTTTCTTT
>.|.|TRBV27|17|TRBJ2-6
CASSLGASRSGANVLTF
TGTGCCAGCAGTTTGGGGGCCAGTAGGTCTGGGGCCAACGTCCTGACTTTC
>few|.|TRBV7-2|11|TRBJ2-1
CASSLQWVQFF
TGTGCCAGCAGCTTACAATGGGTGCAGTTCTTC
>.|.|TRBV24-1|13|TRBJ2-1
CATSAPTRTEQFF
TGTGCCACCAGTGCCCCGACTAGGACTGAGCAGTTCTTC
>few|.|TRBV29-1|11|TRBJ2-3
CSVRGIDTQYF
TGCAGCGTTCGGGGTATAGATACGCAGTATTTT
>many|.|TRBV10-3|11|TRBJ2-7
CAISESSEQYF
TGTGCCATCAGTGAGTCGTCCGAGCAGTACTTC